Listed below are T cell receptor beta chains from one sample, sequenced in a study of CD4 and CD8 cells across lung adenocarcinoma regions. TCRdb re-analysed the PCR reads in MiXCR, keeping a single row per CDR3 protein. Altogether 6,500 to 10,000 distinct CDR3 sequences are present, about 56% being singletons, with the ten largest covering roughly a fifth. Sequencing input: CD8+ T cells from the center of a lung tumor. Receptors were obtained from a female donor with lung adenocarcinoma. The CD4 and CD8 labels of this study may be unreliable. The CDR3 runs from the conserved cysteine through the conserved F or W. The D gene is left open where the match is weak. Only part of the rows carry a size: once, few, many, or a class if the clone is expanded.

clone_size	cdr3_length	d_call	v_call	j_call	cdr3_nt	cdr3_aa
many	15	.	TRBV12-3/TRBV12-4	TRBJ2-1	TGTGCCAGCAGGCGGTCGGGGGTCTCCTACAATGAGCAGTTCTTC	CASRRSGVSYNEQFF
.	16	.	TRBV7-3	TRBJ2-4	TGTGCCAGCACGGAACACGAGGGCGGTGGCCACGGTACGCAGTATTTC	CASTEHEGGGHGTQYF
.	13	.	TRBV12-3/TRBV12-4	TRBJ2-4	TGTGCCAGCAGTCTGCGGTGTGTGGACATGCAGTACTTC	CASSLRCVDMQYF
.	11	.	TRBV6-1	TRBJ2-3	TGTGCCAGTGGAGCGGCAGAGACGCAGTACTTT	CASGAAETQYF
.	15	.	TRBV11-2	TRBJ2-4	TGTGCCAGCAGCTTGGGGCTGTGGGCTAAAGACATTCAGTACTTC	CASSLGLWAKDIQYF
.	14	TRBD1	TRBV5-4	TRBJ2-3	TGTGCCAGCAGCTTGCAGGGGGCCACAGATACGCAGTATTTT	CASSLQGATDTQYF
.	15	.	TRBV7-2	TRBJ2-1	TGTGCCAGCAGCACCCCGTGGCACAGATACAATGAGCAGTTCTTC	CASSTPWHRYNEQFF
.	16	TRBD2	TRBV12-3/TRBV12-4	TRBJ2-2	TGTGCCAGCAGAAAAGCGGGGGCAGCGAACACCGGGGCGCTGTTTTTT	CASRKAGAANTGALFF
many	15	.	TRBV19	TRBJ2-3	TGTGCCAGTAGTCTCTACGGGAGCGGCACAGATACGCAGTATTTT	CASSLYGSGTDTQYF
.	16	TRBD1	TRBV5-5	TRBJ2-3	TGTGCCAGCAGGAGGCAGGGGGCCCCTGGCCCAGATACCCAGTATTTT	CASRRQGAPGPDTQYF
many	12	.	TRBV6-5	TRBJ1-2	TGTGCCAGCAGTTACTCAGGACTGGACTACACCTTC	CASSYSGLDYTF
once	14	.	TRBV12-3/TRBV12-4	TRBJ2-3	TGTGCGGGGATCGTGGGGCGTGCCGAAGAGACGCAGTACTTT	CAGIVGRAEETQYF
medium-sized	15	TRBD1	TRBV6-1	TRBJ1-1	TGTGCCAGCAGTGAGCTGGGACAGGGTAACACTGAAGCTTTCTTT	CASSELGQGNTEAFF
few	15	TRBD2	TRBV6-5	TRBJ2-5	TGTGCCAGCAGTTCCGGGACTAGCGGGGTCGAGACCCAGTACTTC	CASSSGTSGVETQYF
few	17	TRBD2	TRBV11-2	TRBJ2-3	TGTGCCAGCAGCCCTCCCGAACTAGCGGGAAGCACAGATACGCAGTATTTT	CASSPPELAGSTDTQYF
.	13	.	TRBV5-4	TRBJ2-7	TGTGCCAGCAGCTTGGGCAACTCCTACGAGCAGTACTTC	CASSLGNSYEQYF
.	15	.	TRBV4-2	TRBJ1-2	TGTGCCAGCAGCCAAGATTCGGGGGGCGTGTTTGGCTACACCTTC	CASSQDSGGVFGYTF
.	16	TRBD1	TRBV6-1	TRBJ1-6	TGTGCCAGCAGTGGGGGGGGGCAGGGGGCAGCCTCACCCCTCCACTTT	CASSGGGQGAASPLHF
.	18	.	TRBV3-1	TRBJ2-6	TGTGCCAGCAGCCCCCCAAGGCAGGGGACAACTGGGGCCAACGTCCTGACTTTC	CASSPPRQGTTGANVLTF
many	14	.	TRBV10-3	TRBJ2-5	TGTGCCATCAGTGAAATAGGGGGCCAAGAGACCCAGTACTTC	CAISEIGGQETQYF
.	14	.	TRBV6-1	TRBJ2-1	TGTGCCAGCAGTGAAGGGTTGGTTGGCGGAGAACAGTTCTTC	CASSEGLVGGEQFF
many	14	TRBD2	TRBV6-1	TRBJ2-1	TGTGCCACCCTCAAGCGGGAGGGCCGGGATGAGCAGTTCTTC	CATLKREGRDEQFF
.	15	.	TRBV12-3/TRBV12-4	TRBJ2-1	TGTGCCAGCAGTTTTCCGGGGGCCAGACACAATGAGCAGTTCTTC	CASSFPGARHNEQFF
.	13	.	TRBV27	TRBJ2-7	TGTGCCAGCAGTTTAAATGCTAGCCCCGAGCAGTACTTC	CASSLNASPEQYF
many	15	TRBD1	TRBV28	TRBJ1-5	TGTGCCAGCAGTACCCCGGGACAGATAAATCAGCCCCAGCATTTT	CASSTPGQINQPQHF
large	12	.	TRBV7-8	TRBJ2-7	TGTGCCAGCAGCCGTAATTCCTACGAGCAGTACTTC	CASSRNSYEQYF
.	14	.	TRBV7-6	TRBJ1-2	TGTGCCAGCAGCTTATTACAGGGAACCTATGGCTACACCTTC	CASSLLQGTYGYTF
.	14	.	TRBV4-2	TRBJ1-2	TGTGCCAGCAGCCAAGTTGGGCAGGGGAGGGGCTACACCTTC	CASSQVGQGRGYTF
many	15	TRBD2	TRBV7-2	TRBJ2-5	TGTGCCAGCAGCTTAGGTAGCGGGGCCTACAATGAGCAGTACTTC	CASSLGSGAYNEQYF
many	14	.	TRBV6-1	TRBJ2-1	TGTGCCAGCACTATACGGGAGCTATTCAATGAGCAGTTCTTC	CASTIRELFNEQFF
once	17	.	TRBV5-1	TRBJ2-5	TGCGCCAGCTCCGGGGGGCGCGGGGGCCCTGACCAAGAGACCCAGTACTTC	CASSGGRGGPDQETQYF
.	12	.	TRBV20-1	TRBJ2-7	TGCAGTGCGGGCGCCTTGACCTACGAGCAGTACTTC	CSAGALTYEQYF
.	15	.	TRBV11-2	TRBJ2-3	TGTGCCCGCGGCTCCGGGGTGGGGCCTGTAGATACGCAGTATTTT	CARGSGVGPVDTQYF
.	14	.	TRBV7-3	TRBJ2-5	TGTGCCAGCAGCTTGACAGGGACTAAAGAGACCCAGTACTTC	CASSLTGTKETQYF
many	16	TRBD1	TRBV27	TRBJ2-7	TGTGCCAGCAGTTACCAGGGGACAGGGGTCTACAATGAGCAGTACTTC	CASSYQGTGVYNEQYF
many	20	.	TRBV5-1	TRBJ2-2	TGCGCCAGCAGCCCTGAGCACTGGTTCTCAGGCGGGACGAACACCGGGGAGCTGTTTTTT	CASSPEHWFSGGTNTGELFF
.	13	.	TRBV12-3/TRBV12-4	TRBJ2-4	TGTGCCAGCAGTCGCCGGAGTGTGGACATTCAGTACTTC	CASSRRSVDIQYF
many	14	.	TRBV12-3/TRBV12-4	TRBJ2-1	TGTGCCAGCAGTTCACGGGACGGGGGTAATGAGCAGTTCTTC	CASSSRDGGNEQFF
medium-sized	14	.	TRBV7-2	TRBJ2-3	TGTGCCAGCAGCCCAGGGGCCAGCACAGATACGCAGTATTTT	CASSPGASTDTQYF
many	14	TRBD1	TRBV5-3	TRBJ2-3	TGTGCCAGAACTAGGGGGCGCTGGACAGATACGCAGTATTTT	CARTRGRWTDTQYF
.	17	TRBD2	TRBV11-1	TRBJ2-2	TGTGCCAGCAGCTCACCGGGGACTAGCGGTAACACCGGGGAGCTGTTTTTT	CASSSPGTSGNTGELFF
few	12	.	TRBV5-8	TRBJ1-2	TGTGCCAGCAGCTTTAGTGGGTATGGCTACACCTTC	CASSFSGYGYTF
.	17	.	TRBV4-1	TRBJ2-5	TGCGCCAGCAGCCAAGGAGTGGGGAGATACTACCAAGAGACCCAGTACTTC	CASSQGVGRYYQETQYF
.	16	TRBD2	TRBV6-1	TRBJ2-7	TGTGCCAGCAGCGCCGCCTTAGCGGGGGGCGGGTACGAGCAGTACTTC	CASSAALAGGGYEQYF
few	14	TRBD1	TRBV6-1	TRBJ2-1	TGTGCCAGCAGTGAAATAGACAGGGGCAATGAGCAGTTCTTC	CASSEIDRGNEQFF
few	16	TRBD1	TRBV7-6	TRBJ1-1	TGTGCCAGCAGCTTAGGCCAGGGGGTTATGAACACTGAAGCTTTCTTT	CASSLGQGVMNTEAFF
many	13	.	TRBV5-1	TRBJ2-3	TGCGCCAGCAGAGTTCAGTTCACAGATACGCAGTATTTT	CASRVQFTDTQYF
.	14	.	TRBV7-8	TRBJ1-1	TGTGCCAGCAGCCCCGGGGGGCAGAACACTGAAGCTTTATTT	CASSPGGQNTEALF
.	15	TRBD1	TRBV7-2	TRBJ1-2	TGTGCCAGCAGCTCCGGGACAGGGTTTAACTATGGCTACACCTTC	CASSSGTGFNYGYTF
medium-sized	12	.	TRBV6-5	TRBJ2-1	TGTGCCAGCAGTTACAACAGGGTTGAGCAGTTCTTC	CASSYNRVEQFF
.	13	.	TRBV3-1	TRBJ2-7	TGTGCCAGCAGCCAAGATCGAATAGGGGAGCAGTACTTC	CASSQDRIGEQYF
.	16	.	TRBV6-4	TRBJ2-4	TGTGCCAGCCGTGACTCGGGGCTGCCAGCCAAAAACATTCAGTACTTT	CASRDSGLPAKNIQYF
once	14	.	TRBV5-6	TRBJ1-6	TGTGCCAGCAGCCAAATATCCCCAGGGTCACCCCTCCACTTT	CASSQISPGSPLHF
.	14	TRBD2	TRBV6-1	TRBJ2-4	TGTGCCGGCCTCCGGGGACTAGCCAAAAACACCCAGTACTTC	CAGLRGLAKNTQYF